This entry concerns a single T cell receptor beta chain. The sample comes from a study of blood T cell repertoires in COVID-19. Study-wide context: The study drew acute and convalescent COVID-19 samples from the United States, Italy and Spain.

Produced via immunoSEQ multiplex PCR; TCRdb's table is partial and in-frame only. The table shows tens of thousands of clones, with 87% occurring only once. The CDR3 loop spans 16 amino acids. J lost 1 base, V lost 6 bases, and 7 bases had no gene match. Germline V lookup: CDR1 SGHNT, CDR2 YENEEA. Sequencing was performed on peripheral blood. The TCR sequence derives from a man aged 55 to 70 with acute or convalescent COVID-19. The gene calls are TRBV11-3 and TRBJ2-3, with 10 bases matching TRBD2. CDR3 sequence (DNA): TGTGCCAGCAGTCTTACCGGGACTAGCGGCACAGATACGCAGTATTTT. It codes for CASSLTGTSGTDTQYF.